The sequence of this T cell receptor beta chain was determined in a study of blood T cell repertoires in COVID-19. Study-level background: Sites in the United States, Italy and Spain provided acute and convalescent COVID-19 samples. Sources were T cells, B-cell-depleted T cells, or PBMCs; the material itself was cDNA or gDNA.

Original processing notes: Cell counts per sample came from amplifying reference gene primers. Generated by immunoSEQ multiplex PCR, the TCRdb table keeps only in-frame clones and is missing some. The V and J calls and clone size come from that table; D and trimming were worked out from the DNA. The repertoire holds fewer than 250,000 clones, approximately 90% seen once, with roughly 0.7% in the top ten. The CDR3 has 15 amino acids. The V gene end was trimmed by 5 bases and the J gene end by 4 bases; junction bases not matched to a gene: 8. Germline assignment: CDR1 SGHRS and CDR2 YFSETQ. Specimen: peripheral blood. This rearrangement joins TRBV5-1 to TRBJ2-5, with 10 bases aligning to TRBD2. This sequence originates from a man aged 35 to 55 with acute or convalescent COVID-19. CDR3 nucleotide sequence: TGCGCCAGCAGGAGCGGGGGGGCCGTAGGAGAGACCCAGTACTTC. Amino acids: CASRSGGAVGETQYF.